This T cell receptor (beta chain) was documented in a study of Graves' ophthalmopathy and Graves' hyperthyroidism (dated by TCRdb to 2017 to 2018). Study-wide context: Peripheral blood was collected before any treatment was given, at the time of initial diagnosis. The roughly 91 discovery patients were randomly divided into training and test sets at a 7:3 ratio. An independent validation cohort comprised fewer than 20 hyperthyroidism patients and some 16 patients who later progressed from hyperthyroidism to ophthalmopathy. To explore V-J signatures distinguishing ophthalmopathy from hyperthyroidism, a discovery set of about 99 patients (around 42 ophthalmopathy, 55 to 60 stable hyperthyroidism) was enrolled. T-cell repertoires of thyroid tissue and blood were compared in six hyperthyroidism patients. After sampling, hyperthyroidism patients received methimazole starting at 30 mg daily, and ophthalmopathy patients received high-dose intravenous methylprednisolone. TCR beta repertoire signatures were used to distinguish Graves' ophthalmopathy from Graves' hyperthyroidism and to predict progression to ophthalmopathy. In total, 135 blood samples were TCR-sequenced: approximately 42 ophthalmopathy, about 75 hyperthyroidism and roughly 17 hyperthyroidism-to-ophthalmopathy patients.

TCR beta CDR3 regions were amplified from RNA transcripts for repertoire sequencing. HTBI primers and the Qiagen OneStep RT-PCR kit were used in a first-round RT-PCR, which was followed by a second-round multiplex PCR, size selection and purification. Sequencing of the libraries was carried out on an Illumina HiSeq2000 in paired-end mode with 100 bp reads. Processing in the source paper ran as follows. Reads were processed with SOAPnuke, discarding reads with adapters, uncalled bases, mean Phred below 15, or no exact constant-primer or identifier match. COPE v1.2.5 was used to merge the high-quality paired reads. Unique nucleotide sequences were defined as clonotypes and aligned to IMGT TRB V, D and J references using MiTCR v1.1. Analysis was restricted to V-J combinations with a frequency above 0.0001, which covered about 99% of repertoires. For each V-J combination, a TCR clonal expansion and chaos score was defined as the ratio of F50 clonal expansion to chaos observed in the TCRdist matrix. Welch's t-statistics and random forest were used to narrow the features down to about a dozen V-J combinations, which were then fed into a naive Bayes classifier. The similarity between thyroid and blood repertoires was quantified using the Morisita-Horn index. TCRdb reprocessing: public reads trimmed at Q25 with fastp, clones called with MiXCR, in-frame beta chains kept. Entries that share a CDR3 protein sequence are merged under the most common genes and DNA. These V and J calls derive from TCRdb rather than the authors' analysis. A total of about 380,000 distinct CDR3 sequences appear in this sample, roughly 14% of them only once. 5.5% to 8% of the sample goes to the ten largest clones.

Hyperthyroidism was considered stable if no progression to ophthalmopathy occurred within 18 months of follow-up. The hyperthyroidism patients were 18 to 65 years old and newly diagnosed, with a disease duration of less than 2 months. Patients with other autoimmune diseases, uncontrolled infections, pregnancy or lactation were excluded. Clinical symptoms, serum thyroxine, TRAb, thyroid ultrasound and orbital computed tomography were used for diagnosis. Using Ficoll-Paque density gradient centrifugation, PBMCs were isolated from over 8.5 ml of fresh peripheral blood. Trizol reagent was used to extract the total RNA, and its quality was then checked on an Agilent 2100 Bioanalyzer. The paper's findings and limits, for the study overall: Sample size was not predetermined statistically, and investigators were not blinded to group allocation. Ophthalmopathy was separated from stable hyperthyroidism by the 13-signature model with 85% to 90% sensitivity and about 83% specificity in cross-validation and with 80%/75% in the test set. Among expanded thyroid clonotypes with frequency above 0.001, most also showed up in blood, which suggests that blood repertoires may reflect the thyroid immune response. In validation, the model predicted ophthalmopathy progression with over 60% sensitivity and 72% to 80% specificity; more than ten predicted patients were CT-confirmed with GO in a median of approximately 6.5 months.

About this clonotype: The antigen it recognizes is unknown. Base qualities are not at hand, and no much larger clone is one base apart.

The sequence was obtained from a young woman with stable Graves' hyperthyroidism. Donor details come from another sample of the same person, matched by shared clones. The specimen sequenced was peripheral blood.

The CDR3 here reads CASSRRLGTGGDQPQHF. The DNA sequence is TGTGCCAGCTCACGTCGGCTAGGGACAGGGGGCGATCAGCCCCAGCATTTT. Recombination connected TRBV18 to TRBJ1-5, and TRBD1 aligns with 12 junction nucleotides. The germline V and J ends show losses of 4 bases and 5 bases respectively, and no gene match explains 9 bases of the junction. The germline V gene specifies KGHSH as CDR1 and LQKENI as CDR2. Reading from cysteine to phenylalanine, the CDR3 counts 17 amino acids. This entry keeps only the CDR3 DNA: 51 bases, framed from base 1.